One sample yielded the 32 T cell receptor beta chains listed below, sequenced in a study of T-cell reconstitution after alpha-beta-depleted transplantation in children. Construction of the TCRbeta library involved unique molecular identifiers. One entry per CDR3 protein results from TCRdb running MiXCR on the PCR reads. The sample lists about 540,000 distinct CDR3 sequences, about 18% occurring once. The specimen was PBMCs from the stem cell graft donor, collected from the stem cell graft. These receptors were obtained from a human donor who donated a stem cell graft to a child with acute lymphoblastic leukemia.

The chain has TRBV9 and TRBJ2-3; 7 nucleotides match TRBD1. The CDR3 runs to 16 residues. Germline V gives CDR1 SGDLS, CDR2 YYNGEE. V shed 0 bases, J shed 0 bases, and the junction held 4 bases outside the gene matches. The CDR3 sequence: CASSVEQGRSTDTQYF. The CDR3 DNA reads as TGTGCCAGCAGCGTAGAACAGGGGAGAAGCACAGATACGCAGTATTTT.

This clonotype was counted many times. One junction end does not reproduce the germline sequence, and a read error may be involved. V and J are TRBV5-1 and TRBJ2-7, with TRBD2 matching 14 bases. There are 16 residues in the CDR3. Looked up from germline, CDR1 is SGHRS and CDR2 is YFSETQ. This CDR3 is CASSLGTSGSSYEQYF. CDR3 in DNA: TGTGCCAGCAGCTTAGGGACTAGCGGGAGCTCCTACGAGCAGTACTTC.

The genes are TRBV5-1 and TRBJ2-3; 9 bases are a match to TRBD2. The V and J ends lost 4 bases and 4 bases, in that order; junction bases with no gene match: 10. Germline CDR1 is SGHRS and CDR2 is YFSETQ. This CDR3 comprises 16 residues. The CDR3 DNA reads TGCGCCAGCAGCCCTCTCCCATTAGCGGGAGCAGATACGCAGTATTTT. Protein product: CASSPLPLAGADTQYF.

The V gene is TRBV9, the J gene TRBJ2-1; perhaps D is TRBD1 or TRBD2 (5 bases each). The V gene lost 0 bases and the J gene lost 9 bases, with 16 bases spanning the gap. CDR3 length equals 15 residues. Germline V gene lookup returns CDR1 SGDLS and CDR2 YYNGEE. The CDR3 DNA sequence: TGTGCCAGCAGCGTAGGAGGGTTAGGGGCCGGTGAGCAGTTCTTC. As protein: CASSVGGLGAGEQFF.

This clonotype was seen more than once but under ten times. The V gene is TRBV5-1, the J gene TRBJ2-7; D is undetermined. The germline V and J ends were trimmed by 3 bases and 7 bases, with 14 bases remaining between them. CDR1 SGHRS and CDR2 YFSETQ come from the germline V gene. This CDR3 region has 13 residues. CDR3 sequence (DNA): TGCGCCAGCAGCTGGACCTTAGACGGGGAGCAGTACTTC. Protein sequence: CASSWTLDGEQYF.

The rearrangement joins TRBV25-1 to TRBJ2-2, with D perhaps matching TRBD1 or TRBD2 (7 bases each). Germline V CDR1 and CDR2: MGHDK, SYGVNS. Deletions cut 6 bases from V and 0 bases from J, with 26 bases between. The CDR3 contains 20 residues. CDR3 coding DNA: TGTGCCAGCAGGGCTAATCGGGGGGACAGTCGACATTCGAACACCGGGGAGCTGTTTTTT. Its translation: CASRANRGDSRHSNTGELFF.

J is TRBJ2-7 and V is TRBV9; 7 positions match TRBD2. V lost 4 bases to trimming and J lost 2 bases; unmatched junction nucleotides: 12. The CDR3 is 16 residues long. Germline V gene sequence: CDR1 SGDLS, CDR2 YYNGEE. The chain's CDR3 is CASSPSQTSNPYEQYF. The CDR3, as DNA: TGTGCCAGCAGCCCCAGCCAGACTAGCAACCCCTACGAGCAGTACTTC.

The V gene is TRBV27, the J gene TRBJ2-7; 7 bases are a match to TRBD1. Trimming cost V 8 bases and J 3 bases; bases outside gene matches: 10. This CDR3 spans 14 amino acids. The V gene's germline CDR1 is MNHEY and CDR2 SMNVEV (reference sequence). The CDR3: CASLGRQGDYEQYF. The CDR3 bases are TGTGCCAGCCTGGGGCGACAGGGTGACTACGAGCAGTACTTC.

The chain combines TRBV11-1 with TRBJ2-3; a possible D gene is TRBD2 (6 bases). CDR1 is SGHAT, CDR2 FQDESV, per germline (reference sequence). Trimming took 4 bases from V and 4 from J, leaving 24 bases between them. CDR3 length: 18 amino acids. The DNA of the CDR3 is TGTGCCAGCAGCTGGGGCTCTAGGGACGGCGGGGTCGCAGATACGCAGTATTTT. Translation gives CASSWGSRDGGVADTQYF.

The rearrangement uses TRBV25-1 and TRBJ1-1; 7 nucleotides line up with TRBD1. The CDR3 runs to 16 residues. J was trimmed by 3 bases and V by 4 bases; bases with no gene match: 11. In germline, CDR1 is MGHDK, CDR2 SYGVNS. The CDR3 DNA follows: TGTGCCAGCAGTGGGGGAGGGGGCGGATGGGACACTGAAGCTTTCTTT. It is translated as CASSGGGGGWDTEAFF.

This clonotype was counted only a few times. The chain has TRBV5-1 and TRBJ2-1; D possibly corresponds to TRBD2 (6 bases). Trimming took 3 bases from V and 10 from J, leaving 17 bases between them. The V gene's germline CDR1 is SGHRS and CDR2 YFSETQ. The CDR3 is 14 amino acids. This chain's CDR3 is CASSSGDKGQEQFF. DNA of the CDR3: TGCGCCAGCAGCTCGGGAGACAAGGGCCAGGAGCAGTTCTTC. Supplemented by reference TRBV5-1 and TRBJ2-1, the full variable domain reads KAGVTQTPRYLIKTRGQQVTLSCSPISGHRSVSWYQQTPGQGLQFLFEYFSETQRNKGNFPGRFSGRQFSNSRSEMNVSTLELGDSALYLCASSSGDKGQEQFFGPGTRLTVL.

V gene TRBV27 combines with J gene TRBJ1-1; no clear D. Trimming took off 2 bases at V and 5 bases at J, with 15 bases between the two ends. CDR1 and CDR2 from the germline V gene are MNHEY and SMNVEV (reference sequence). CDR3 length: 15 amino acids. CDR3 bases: TGTGCCAGCAGTTTAAGATCGGGAGGTTATACTGAAGCTTTCTTT. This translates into CASSLRSGGYTEAFF.

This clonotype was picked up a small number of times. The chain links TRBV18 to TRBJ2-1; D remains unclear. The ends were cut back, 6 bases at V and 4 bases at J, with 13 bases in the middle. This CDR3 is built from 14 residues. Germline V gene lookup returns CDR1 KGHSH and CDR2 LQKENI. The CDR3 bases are TGTGCCAGCTCTCCCGGACCTATGTACAATGAGCAGTTCTTC. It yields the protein CASSPGPMYNEQFF. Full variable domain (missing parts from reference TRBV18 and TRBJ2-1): NAGVMQNPRHLVRRRGQEARLRCSPMKGHSHVYWYRQLPEEGLKFMVYLQKENIIDESGMPKERFSAEFPKEGPSILRIQQVVRGDSAAYFCASSPGPMYNEQFFGPGTRLTVL.

CDR3 sequence: CSARDDDRESAYNEQFF. For the CDR3, the DNA is TGCAGTGCTAGAGATGACGACCGGGAGAGTGCTTACAATGAGCAGTTCTTC. The rearrangement joins TRBV20-1 to TRBJ2-1; a weak D match, TRBD2 (6 bases). V was clipped by 0 bases and J by 4 bases, with 19 bases between them. Germline CDR1 and CDR2: DFQATT and SNEGSKA (reference sequence). This CDR3 comprises 17 residues.

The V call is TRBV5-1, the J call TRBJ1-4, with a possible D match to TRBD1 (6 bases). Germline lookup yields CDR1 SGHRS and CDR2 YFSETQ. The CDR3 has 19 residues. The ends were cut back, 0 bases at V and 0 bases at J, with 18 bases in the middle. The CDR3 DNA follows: TGCGCCAGCAGCTTGGTTGTAGGGCCAAGGGGGACAACTAATGAAAAACTGTTTTTT. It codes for CASSLVVGPRGTTNEKLFF.

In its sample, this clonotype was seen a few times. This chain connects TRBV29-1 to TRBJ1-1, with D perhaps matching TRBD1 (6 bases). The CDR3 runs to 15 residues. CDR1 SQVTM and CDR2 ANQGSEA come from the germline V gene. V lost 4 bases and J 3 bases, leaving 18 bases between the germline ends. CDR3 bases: TGCAGCGTTGGGGTCACTCTCGAGGGGGACACTGAAGCTTTCTTT. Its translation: CSVGVTLEGDTEAFF.

The DNA for the CDR3 is TGCGCCAGCAGGGACCCCGCGTCCCACCAGGAGGGAGCTTTCTTT. Residues: CASRDPASHQEGAFF. This chain connects TRBV10-2 to TRBJ1-1; D remains ambiguous. CDR3 length: 15 amino acids. Germline assignment: CDR1 WSHSY and CDR2 SAAADI. Deletions cut 6 bases from V and 10 bases from J, with 24 bases between.

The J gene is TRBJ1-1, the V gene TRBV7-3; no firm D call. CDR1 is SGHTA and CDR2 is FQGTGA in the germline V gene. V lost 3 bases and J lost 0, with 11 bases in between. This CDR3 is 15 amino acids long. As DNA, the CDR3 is TGTGCCAGCAGCTTTCTGCCTACGATGAACACTGAAGCTTTCTTT. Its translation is CASSFLPTMNTEAFF.

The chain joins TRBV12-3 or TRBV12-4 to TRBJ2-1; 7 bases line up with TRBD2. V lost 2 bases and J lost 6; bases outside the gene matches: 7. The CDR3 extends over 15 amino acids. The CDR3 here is CASSLRQGGFNEQFF. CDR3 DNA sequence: TGTGCCAGCAGTTTAAGGCAGGGAGGGTTCAATGAGCAGTTCTTC.

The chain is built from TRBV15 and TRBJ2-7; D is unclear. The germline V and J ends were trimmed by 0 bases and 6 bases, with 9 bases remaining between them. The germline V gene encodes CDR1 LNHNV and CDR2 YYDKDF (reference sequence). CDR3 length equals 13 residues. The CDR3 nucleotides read TGTGCCACCAGCAGAGATCCAGTCCCCGAGCAGTACTTC. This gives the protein CATSRDPVPEQYF.

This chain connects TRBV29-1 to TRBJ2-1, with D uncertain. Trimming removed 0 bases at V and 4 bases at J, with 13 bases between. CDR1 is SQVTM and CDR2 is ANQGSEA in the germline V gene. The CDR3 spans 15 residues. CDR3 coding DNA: TGCAGCGTTGAAGAGCCGGCCGCTTTTTACAATGAGCAGTTCTTC. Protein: CSVEEPAAFYNEQFF.

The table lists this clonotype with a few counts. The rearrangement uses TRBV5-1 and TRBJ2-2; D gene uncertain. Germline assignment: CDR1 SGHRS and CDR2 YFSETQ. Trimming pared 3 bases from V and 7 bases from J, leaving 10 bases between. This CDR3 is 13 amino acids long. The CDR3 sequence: CASSSTADGELFF. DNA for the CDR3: TGCGCCAGCAGCTCCACAGCCGACGGGGAGCTGTTTTTT.

CDR3: CASSAPGNTEAFF. Here the CDR3 DNA reads TGTGCCAGCAGCGCCCCCGGGAACACTGAAGCTTTCTTT. The genes are TRBV7-9 and TRBJ1-1; D not certain. The germline V gene has CDR1 SEHNR and CDR2 FQNEAQ (reference sequence). The CDR3 runs 13 residues. V was cut by 5 bases and J by 1 base, with 8 bases left in between. Full variable domain (missing parts from reference TRBV7-9 and TRBJ1-1): DTGVSQNPRHKITKRGQNVTFRCDPISEHNRLYWYRQTLGQGPEFLTYFQNEAQLEKSRLLSDRFSAERPKGSFSTLEIQRTEQGDSAMYLCASSAPGNTEAFFGQGTRLTVV.

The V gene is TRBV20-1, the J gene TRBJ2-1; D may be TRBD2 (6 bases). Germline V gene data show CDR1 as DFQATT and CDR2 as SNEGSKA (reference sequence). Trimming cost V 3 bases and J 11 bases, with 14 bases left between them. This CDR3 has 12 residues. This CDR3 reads CSASGSRNQQFF. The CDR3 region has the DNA TGCAGTGCTAGCGGGAGTAGGAATCAGCAGTTCTTC.

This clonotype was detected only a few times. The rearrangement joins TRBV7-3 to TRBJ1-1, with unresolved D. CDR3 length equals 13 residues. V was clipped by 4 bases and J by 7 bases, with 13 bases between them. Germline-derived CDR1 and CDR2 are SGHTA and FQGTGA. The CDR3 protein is CASSSGSPSEAFF. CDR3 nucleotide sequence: TGTGCCAGCAGCTCCGGGTCGCCCAGTGAAGCTTTCTTT.

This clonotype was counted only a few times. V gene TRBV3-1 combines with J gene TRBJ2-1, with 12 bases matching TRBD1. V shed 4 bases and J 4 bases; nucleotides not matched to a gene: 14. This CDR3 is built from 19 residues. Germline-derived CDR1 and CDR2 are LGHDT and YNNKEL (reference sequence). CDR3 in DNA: TGTGCCAGCAGCCCCGGGACAGGGGGCTTGAAGCCCCCTTACAATGAGCAGTTCTTC. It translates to CASSPGTGGLKPPYNEQFF.

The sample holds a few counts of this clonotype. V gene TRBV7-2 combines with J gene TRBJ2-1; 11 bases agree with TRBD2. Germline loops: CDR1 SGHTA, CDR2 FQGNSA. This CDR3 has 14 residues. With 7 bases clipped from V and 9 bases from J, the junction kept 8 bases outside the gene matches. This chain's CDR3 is CASTRLAGRSEQFF. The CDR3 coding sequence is TGTGCCAGCACCAGACTAGCGGGAAGGAGTGAGCAGTTCTTC.

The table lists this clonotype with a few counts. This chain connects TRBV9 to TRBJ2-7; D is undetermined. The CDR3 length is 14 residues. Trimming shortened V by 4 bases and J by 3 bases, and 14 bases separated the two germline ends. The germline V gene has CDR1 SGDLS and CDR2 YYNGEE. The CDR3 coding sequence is TGTGCCAGCAGCCCCGGTGGGAATGGCTACGAGCAGTACTTC. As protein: CASSPGGNGYEQYF. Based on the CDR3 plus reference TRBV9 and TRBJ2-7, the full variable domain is DSGVTQTPKHLITATGQRVTLRCSPRSGDLSVYWYQQSLDQGLQFLIQYYNGEERAKGNILERFSAQQFPDLHSELNLSSLELGDSALYFCASSPGGNGYEQYFGPGTRLTVT.

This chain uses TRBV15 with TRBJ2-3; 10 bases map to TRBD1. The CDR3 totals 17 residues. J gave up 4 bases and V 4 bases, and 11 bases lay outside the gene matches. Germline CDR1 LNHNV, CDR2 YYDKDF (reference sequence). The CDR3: CATSTHSTGGIADTQYF. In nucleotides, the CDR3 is TGTGCCACCAGCACCCACTCGACAGGGGGCATCGCAGATACGCAGTATTTT.

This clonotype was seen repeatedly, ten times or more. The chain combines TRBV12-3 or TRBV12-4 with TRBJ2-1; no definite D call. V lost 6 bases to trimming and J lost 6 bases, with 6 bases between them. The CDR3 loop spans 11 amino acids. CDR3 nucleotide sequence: TGTGCCAGCAGCCGGGTCAATGAGCAGTTCTTC. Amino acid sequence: CASSRVNEQFF.

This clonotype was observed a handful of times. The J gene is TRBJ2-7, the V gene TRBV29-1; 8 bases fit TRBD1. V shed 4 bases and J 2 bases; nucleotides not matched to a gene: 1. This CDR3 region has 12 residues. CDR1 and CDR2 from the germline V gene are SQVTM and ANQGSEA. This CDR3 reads CSVAGGPYEQYF. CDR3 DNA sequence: TGCAGCGTTGCAGGGGGCCCCTACGAGCAGTACTTC.

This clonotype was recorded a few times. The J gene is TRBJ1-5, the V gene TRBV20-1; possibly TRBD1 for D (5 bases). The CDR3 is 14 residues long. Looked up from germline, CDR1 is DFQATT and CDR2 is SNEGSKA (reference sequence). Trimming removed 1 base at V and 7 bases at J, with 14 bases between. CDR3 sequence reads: CSARVLDNGQPQHF. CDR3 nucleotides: TGCAGTGCTAGAGTGTTGGACAACGGGCAGCCCCAGCATTTT.